Only a few counts were recorded for the clone carrying this T cell receptor (beta chain). The Seattle site enrolled patients during active infection and followed them longitudinally. Profiled with immunoSEQ multiplex PCR; TCRdb holds only in-frame clones, not every one. The table includes approximately 180,000 clones, about 87% detected once. The data derive from a study of blood T cell repertoires in COVID-19. Study summary: Acute and convalescent COVID-19 specimens originated in the United States, Italy and Spain.

CDR1 is SGHDT and CDR2 is YYEEEE in the germline V gene. V was trimmed by 9 bases and J by 7 bases, leaving 22 bases between them. This CDR3 has 14 residues. This TCR was recovered from a woman in her seventies with COVID-19, enrolled during active disease. The sequenced sample consisted of peripheral blood. The chain recombines TRBV5-6 with TRBJ1-2; TRBD1 might be the D (6 bases). The chain's CDR3 is CATKQGHGMGGYTF. DNA of the CDR3: TGTGCCACCAAACAGGGACACGGTATGGGTGGCTACACCTTC.